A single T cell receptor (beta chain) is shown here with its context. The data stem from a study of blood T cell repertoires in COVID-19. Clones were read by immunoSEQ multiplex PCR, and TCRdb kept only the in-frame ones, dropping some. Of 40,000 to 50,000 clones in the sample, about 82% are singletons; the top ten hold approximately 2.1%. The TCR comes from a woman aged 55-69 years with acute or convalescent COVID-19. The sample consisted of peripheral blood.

The CDR3 DNA sequence: TGTGCCTGGGACAGGGTCGGCTACAATGAGCAGTTCTTC. Translating gives CAWDRVGYNEQFF. This rearrangement joins TRBV30 to TRBJ2-1; 7 nucleotides line up with TRBD1. This CDR3 has 13 amino acids. Germline CDR1 and CDR2: GTSNPN and SVGIG (reference sequence). V shed 5 bases, J shed 3 bases, and the junction held 4 bases outside the gene matches.